This T cell receptor beta chain was profiled in a study of blood T cell repertoires in COVID-19. Study background: Sources were T cells, B-cell-depleted T cells, or PBMCs; the material itself was cDNA or gDNA.

Researchers sorted participants into cohorts using their self-reported clinical history. Exposed participants came across a COVID-19 case within 2 weeks before study entry. Source study methods: Reference gene primer amplification gave estimated nucleated cell counts. Sequencing used immunoSEQ multiplex PCR; TCRdb keeps in-frame clones, though not all of them. The DNA was the basis for D and trimming; V, J and clone size are from that table. This repertoire shows 200,000 to 250,000 clones, 85% to 90% found once; its top ten account for around 16%. The CDR3 totals 13 residues. Losses at the gene ends were 4 bases for V and 4 bases for J; bases not matched to a gene: 4. CDR1 is SGHNT, CDR2 YYREEE, per germline (reference sequence).

The sample consisted of PBMCs or T cells enriched from blood (not recorded which). The gene calls are TRBV5-4 and TRBJ2-7, with TRBD2 matching 8 bases. The TCR comes from a young man who had been exposed to COVID-19. The CDR3 DNA follows: TGTGCCAGCAGCCGCTTAGCGGGATACGAGCAGTACTTC. Translated: CASSRLAGYEQYF.